This passage covers 4 T cell receptor beta chains from one sample sequenced in a study of blood T cell repertoires in COVID-19. Assay: immunoSEQ multiplex PCR; the TCRdb copy retains only in-frame clones and omits some. The sample lists approximately 200,000 clones, approximately 81% occurring once. Source material: peripheral blood. These receptors were collected from a person aged 70 to 79 with COVID-19, enrolled during active disease.

V is TRBV5-8 and J is TRBJ1-6; D is unclear. The CDR3 sequence is 14 residues long. The germline V and J ends were trimmed by 3 bases and 9 bases, with 13 bases remaining between them. The V gene's germline CDR1 is SGHTS and CDR2 YDEGEE. For the CDR3, the DNA is TGTGCCAGCAGCTCGAGCGGCTTCCGTTCACCCCTCCACTTT. It translates to CASSSSGFRSPLHF.

The V and J genes are TRBV18 and TRBJ1-5; a possible D gene is TRBD1 (5 bases). Trimming cost V 3 bases and J 6 bases, with 12 bases left between them. The germline gives CDR1 KGHSH, CDR2 LQKENI. The CDR3 is made up of 14 amino acids. DNA for the CDR3: TGTGCCAGCTCACCCCAGGGTCACAGTCAGCCCCAGCATTTT. Translation gives CASSPQGHSQPQHF.

J is TRBJ1-5 and V is TRBV23-1; TRBD1 aligns across 10 bases. TRBV23-1 is identified as an open reading frame with a role that is uncertain. The CDR3 totals 19 residues. The J segment lost 1 base and the V segment lost 3 bases, leaving 12 bases of the junction unmatched. CDR3 sequence: CASSHLRDRGLGSNQPQHF. The DNA for the CDR3 is TGCGCCAGCAGTCATCTCCGGGACAGGGGTTTGGGAAGCAATCAGCCCCAGCATTTT.

This chain links TRBV7-7 with TRBJ2-3, with 7 bases identical to TRBD1. CDR3 length equals 13 residues. J was trimmed by 5 bases and V by 1 base; bases with no gene match: 0. The germline gives CDR1 SSHAT, CDR2 FNYEAQ (reference sequence). CDR3 in amino acids: CASSLDRGDTQYF. CDR3 sequence (DNA): TGTGCCAGCAGCTTAGACAGGGGAGATACGCAGTATTTT.